This record covers a single TCR beta chain. Antigen unknown. CD8+ and CD4+ T cells taken from blood had their TCR beta sequenced. The authors negatively isolated CD8+ and CD4+ T cells and FACS-enriched TEMRA cells. This specimen belongs to a study of CD8 T cells in Susac syndrome. Broader study findings: As the study acknowledged, the number of individuals who were part of its TCR sequencing and HLA analysis was relatively small.

Trimming shortened V by 3 bases and J by 0 bases, and 7 bases separated the two germline ends. This CDR3 contains 14 residues. Per germline, CDR1 SGDLS and CDR2 YYNGEE. Random hexamers were used to reverse transcribe the RNA input (about 0.45 to 1 ug). Coverage of TCR beta CDR3 amplification by immunoSEQ multiplex PCR extended to 54 Vbeta and 13 Jbeta. TCRdb processed the immunoSEQ multiplex PCR reads anew with MiXCR; each CDR3 protein has one entry. The table includes 150,000 to 200,000 distinct CDR3 sequences, approximately 95% detected once. Sequencing was done on a sample of CD4+ T cells from PBMCs. The clonotype comes from a human donor with multiple sclerosis. The V gene is TRBV9, the J gene TRBJ1-5; unclear D gene. The CDR3 loop is CASSAEGSNQPQHF. The CDR3 region has the DNA TGTGCCAGCAGCGCAGAAGGTAGCAATCAGCCCCAGCATTTT.